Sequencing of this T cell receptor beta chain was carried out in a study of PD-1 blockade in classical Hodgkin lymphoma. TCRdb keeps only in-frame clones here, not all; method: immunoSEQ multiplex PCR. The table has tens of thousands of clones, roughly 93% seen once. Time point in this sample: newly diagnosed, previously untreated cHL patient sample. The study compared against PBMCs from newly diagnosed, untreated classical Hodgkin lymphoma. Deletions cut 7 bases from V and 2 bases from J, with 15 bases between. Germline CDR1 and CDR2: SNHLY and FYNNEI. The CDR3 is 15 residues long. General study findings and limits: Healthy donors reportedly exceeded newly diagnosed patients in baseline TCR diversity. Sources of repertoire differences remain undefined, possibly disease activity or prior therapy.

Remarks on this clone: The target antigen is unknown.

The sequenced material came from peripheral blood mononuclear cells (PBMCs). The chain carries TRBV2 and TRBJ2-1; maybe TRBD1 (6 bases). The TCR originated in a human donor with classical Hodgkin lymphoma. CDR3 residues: CASTPTRGTYNEQFF. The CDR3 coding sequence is TGTGCCAGCACCCCCACCAGGGGTACCTACAATGAGCAGTTCTTC. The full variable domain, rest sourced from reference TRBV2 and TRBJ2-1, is EPEVTQTPSHQVTQMGQEVILRCVPISNHLYFYWYRQILGQKVEFLVSFYNNEISEKSEIFDDQFSVERPDGSNFTLKIRSTKLEDSAMYFCASTPTRGTYNEQFFGPGTRLTVL.